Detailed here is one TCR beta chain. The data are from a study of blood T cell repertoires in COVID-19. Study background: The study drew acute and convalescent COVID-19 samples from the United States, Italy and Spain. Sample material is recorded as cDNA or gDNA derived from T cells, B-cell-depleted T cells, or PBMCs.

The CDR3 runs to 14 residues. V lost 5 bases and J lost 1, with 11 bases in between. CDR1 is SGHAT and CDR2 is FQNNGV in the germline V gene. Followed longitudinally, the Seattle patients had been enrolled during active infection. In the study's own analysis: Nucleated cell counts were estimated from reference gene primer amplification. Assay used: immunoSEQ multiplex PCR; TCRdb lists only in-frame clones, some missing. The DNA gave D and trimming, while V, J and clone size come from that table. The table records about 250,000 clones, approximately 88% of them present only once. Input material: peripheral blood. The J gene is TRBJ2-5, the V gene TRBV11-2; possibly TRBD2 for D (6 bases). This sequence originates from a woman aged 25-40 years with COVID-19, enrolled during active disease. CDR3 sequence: CASSRWRGQETQYF. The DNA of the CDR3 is TGTGCCAGCAGCCGCTGGCGGGGCCAAGAGACCCAGTACTTC. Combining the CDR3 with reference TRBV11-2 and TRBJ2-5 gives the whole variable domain EAGVAQSPRYKIIEKRQSVAFWCNPISGHATLYWYQQILGQGPKLLIQFQNNGVVDDSQLPKDRFSAERLKGVDSTLKIQPAKLEDSAVYLCASSRWRGQETQYFGPGTRLLVL.